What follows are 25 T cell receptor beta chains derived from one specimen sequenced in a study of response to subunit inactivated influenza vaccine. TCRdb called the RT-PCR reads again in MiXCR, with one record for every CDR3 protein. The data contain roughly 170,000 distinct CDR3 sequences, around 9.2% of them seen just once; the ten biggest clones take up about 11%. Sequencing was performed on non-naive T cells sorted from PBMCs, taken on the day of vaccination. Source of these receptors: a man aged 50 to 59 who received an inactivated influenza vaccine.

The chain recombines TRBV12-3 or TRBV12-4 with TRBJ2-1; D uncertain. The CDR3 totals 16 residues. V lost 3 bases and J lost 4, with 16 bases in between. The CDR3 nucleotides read TGTGCCAGCAGTTTCGAATTAGTGTCTAGATACAATGAGCAGTTCTTC. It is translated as CASSFELVSRYNEQFF.

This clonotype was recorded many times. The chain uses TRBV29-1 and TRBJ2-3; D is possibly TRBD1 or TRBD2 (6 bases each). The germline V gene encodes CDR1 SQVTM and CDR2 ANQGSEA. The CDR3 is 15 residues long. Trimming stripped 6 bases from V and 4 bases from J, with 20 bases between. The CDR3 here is CSVSARTRGPDTQYF. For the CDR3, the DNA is TGCAGCGTCTCCGCAAGGACACGGGGGCCAGATACGCAGTATTTT.

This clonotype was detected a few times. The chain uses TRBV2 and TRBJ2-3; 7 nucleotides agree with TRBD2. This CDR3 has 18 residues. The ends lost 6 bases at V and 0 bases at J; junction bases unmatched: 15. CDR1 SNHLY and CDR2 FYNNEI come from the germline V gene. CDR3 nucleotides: TGTGCCAGCAGCTCGACTTACGGGGAGGGCGGGAGCACAGATACGCAGTATTTT. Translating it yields CASSSTYGEGGSTDTQYF. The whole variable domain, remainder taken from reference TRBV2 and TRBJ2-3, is EPEVTQTPSHQVTQMGQEVILRCVPISNHLYFYWYRQILGQKVEFLVSFYNNEISEKSEIFDDQFSVERPDGSNFTLKIRSTKLEDSAMYFCASSSTYGEGGSTDTQYFGPGTRLTVL.

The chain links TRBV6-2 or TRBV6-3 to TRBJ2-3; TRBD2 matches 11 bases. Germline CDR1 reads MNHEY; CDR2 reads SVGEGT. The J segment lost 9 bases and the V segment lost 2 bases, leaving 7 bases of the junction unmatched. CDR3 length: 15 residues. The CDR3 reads CASSYGSGGARTQYF. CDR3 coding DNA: TGTGCCAGCAGTTACGGTAGCGGGGGGGCGAGAACGCAGTATTTT.

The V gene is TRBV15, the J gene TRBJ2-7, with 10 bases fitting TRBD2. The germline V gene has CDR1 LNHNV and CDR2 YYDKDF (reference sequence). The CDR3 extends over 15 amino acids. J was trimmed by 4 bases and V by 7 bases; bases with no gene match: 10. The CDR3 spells CATTEEREGWYEQYF. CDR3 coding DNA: TGTGCCACCACCGAAGAGCGGGAGGGTTGGTACGAGCAGTACTTC.

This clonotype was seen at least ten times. The chain's CDR3 is CASSNPGQAHYGYTF. In DNA form, the CDR3 reads TGTGCCAGCAGCAATCCGGGACAGGCCCACTATGGCTACACCTTC. This sequence joins TRBV3-1 and TRBJ1-2; TRBD1 agrees at 8 bases. From germline, CDR1 is LGHDT and CDR2 YNNKEL (reference sequence). V was pared by 5 bases and J by 3 bases, with 8 bases of the junction left unmatched. This CDR3 contains 15 residues.

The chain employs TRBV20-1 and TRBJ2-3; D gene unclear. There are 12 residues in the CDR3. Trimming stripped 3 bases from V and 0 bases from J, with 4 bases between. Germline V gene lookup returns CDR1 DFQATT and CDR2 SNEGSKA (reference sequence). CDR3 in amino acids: CSASLSTDTQYF. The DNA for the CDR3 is TGCAGTGCTAGCCTCAGCACAGATACGCAGTATTTT.

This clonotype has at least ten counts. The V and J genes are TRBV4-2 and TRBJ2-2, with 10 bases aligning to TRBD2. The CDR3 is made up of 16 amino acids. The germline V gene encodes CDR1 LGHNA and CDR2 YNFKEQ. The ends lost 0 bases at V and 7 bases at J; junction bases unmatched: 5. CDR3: CASSQDWPSGSGELFF. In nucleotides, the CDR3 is TGTGCCAGCAGCCAAGATTGGCCTAGCGGGAGCGGGGAGCTGTTTTTT.

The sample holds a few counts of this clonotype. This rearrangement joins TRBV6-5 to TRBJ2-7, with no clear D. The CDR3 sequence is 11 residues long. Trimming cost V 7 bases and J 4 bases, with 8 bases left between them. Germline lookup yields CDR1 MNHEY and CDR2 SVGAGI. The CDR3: CASTNQYEQYF. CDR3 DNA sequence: TGTGCCAGCACCAACCAATACGAGCAGTACTTC.

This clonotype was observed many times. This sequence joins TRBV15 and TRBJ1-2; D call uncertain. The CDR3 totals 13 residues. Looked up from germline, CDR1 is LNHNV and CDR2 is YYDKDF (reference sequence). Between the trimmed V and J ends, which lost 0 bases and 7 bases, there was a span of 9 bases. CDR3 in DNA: TGTGCCACCAGCAGAGATCGGCTGGGTGGCTACACCTTC. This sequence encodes CATSRDRLGGYTF.

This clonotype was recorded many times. CDR3 nucleotides: TGTGCCAGCAGTTACTCCTCCAGGGGGCTCGGGCAGCCCCAGCATTTT. It codes for CASSYSSRGLGQPQHF. The chain uses TRBV6-2 or TRBV6-3 and TRBJ1-5; 8 bases map to TRBD1. Germline V gives CDR1 MNHEY, CDR2 SVGEGT. J was trimmed by 7 bases and V by 0 bases; bases with no gene match: 8. CDR3 length: 16 amino acids.

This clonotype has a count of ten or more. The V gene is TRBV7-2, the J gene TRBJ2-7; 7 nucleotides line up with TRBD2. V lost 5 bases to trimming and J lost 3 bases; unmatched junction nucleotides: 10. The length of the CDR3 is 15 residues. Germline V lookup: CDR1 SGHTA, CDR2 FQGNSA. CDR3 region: CASSAQYGRNYEQYF. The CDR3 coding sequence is TGTGCCAGCAGCGCCCAGTACGGGAGGAACTACGAGCAGTACTTC.

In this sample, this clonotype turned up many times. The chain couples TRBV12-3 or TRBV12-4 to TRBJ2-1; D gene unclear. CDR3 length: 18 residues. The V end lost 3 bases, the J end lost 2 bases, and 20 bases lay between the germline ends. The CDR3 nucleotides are TGTGCCAGCAGTTTCGTTTATGGGGTTAGGGTTGCCTACAATGAGCAGTTCTTC. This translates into CASSFVYGVRVAYNEQFF.

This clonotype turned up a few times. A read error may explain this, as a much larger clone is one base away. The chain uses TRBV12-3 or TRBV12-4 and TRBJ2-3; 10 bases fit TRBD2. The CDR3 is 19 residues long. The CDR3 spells CACSFFPSGRRDRTDTQYF. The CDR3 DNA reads TGTGCCTGCAGTTTTTTTCCTAGCGGGAGACGGGATCGCACAGATACGCAGTATTTT.

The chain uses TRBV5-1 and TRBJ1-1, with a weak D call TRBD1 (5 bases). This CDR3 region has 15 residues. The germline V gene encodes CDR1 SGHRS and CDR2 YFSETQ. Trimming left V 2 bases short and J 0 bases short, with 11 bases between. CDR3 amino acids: CASSLTETVNTEAFF. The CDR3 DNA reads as TGCGCCAGCAGCTTAACCGAGACAGTGAACACTGAAGCTTTCTTT.

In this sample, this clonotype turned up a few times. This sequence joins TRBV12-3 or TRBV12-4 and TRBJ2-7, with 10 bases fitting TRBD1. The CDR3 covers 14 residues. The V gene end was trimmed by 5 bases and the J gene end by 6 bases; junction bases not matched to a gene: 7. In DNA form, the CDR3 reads TGTGCCAGCAGTAACCGGGACAGGGGCTCCGAGCAGTACTTC. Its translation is CASSNRDRGSEQYF.

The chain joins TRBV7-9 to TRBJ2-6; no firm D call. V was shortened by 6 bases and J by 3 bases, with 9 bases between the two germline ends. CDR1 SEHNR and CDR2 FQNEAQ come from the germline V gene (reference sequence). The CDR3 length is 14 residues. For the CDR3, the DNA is TGTGCCAGCAGAATTCCCGTTGGGGCCAACGTCCTGACTTTC. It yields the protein CASRIPVGANVLTF. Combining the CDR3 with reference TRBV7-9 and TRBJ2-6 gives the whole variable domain DTGVSQNPRHKITKRGQNVTFRCDPISEHNRLYWYRQTLGQGPEFLTYFQNEAQLEKSRLLSDRFSAERPKGSFSTLEIQRTEQGDSAMYLCASRIPVGANVLTFGAGSRLTVL.

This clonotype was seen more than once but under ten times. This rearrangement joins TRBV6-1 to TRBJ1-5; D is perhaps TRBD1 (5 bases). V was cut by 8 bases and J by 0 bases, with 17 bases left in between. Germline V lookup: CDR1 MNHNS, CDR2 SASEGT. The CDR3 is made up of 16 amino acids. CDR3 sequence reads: CASSLGGTYSNQPQHF. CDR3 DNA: TGTGCCAGCTCCCTGGGGGGGACTTATAGCAATCAGCCCCAGCATTTT.

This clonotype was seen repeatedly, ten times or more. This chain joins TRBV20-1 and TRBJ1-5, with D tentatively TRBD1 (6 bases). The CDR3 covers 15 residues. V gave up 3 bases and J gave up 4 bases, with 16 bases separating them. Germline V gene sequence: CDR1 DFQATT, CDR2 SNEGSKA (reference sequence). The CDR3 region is CSASQGHWGNQPQHF. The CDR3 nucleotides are TGCAGTGCTAGCCAGGGACACTGGGGAAATCAGCCCCAGCATTTT.

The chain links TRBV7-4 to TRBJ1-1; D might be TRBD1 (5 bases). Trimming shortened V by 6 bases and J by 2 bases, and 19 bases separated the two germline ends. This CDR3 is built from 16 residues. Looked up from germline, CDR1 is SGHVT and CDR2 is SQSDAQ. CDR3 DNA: TGTGCCAGCAGGCCGAGGTCCAGGGAGGCCAACACTGAAGCTTTCTTT. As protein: CASRPRSREANTEAFF. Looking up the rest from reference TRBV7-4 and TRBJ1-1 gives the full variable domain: GAGVSQSPRYKVAKRGRDVALRCDSISGHVTLYWYRQTLGQGSEVLTYSQSDAQRDKSGRPSGRFSAERPERSVSTLKIQRTEQGDSAVYLCASRPRSREANTEAFFGQGTRLTVV.

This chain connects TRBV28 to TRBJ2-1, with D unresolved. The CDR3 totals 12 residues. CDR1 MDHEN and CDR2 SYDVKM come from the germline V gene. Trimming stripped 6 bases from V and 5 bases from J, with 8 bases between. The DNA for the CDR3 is TGTGCCAGCAGGAAAGTCGACAATGAGCAGTTCTTC. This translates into CASRKVDNEQFF.

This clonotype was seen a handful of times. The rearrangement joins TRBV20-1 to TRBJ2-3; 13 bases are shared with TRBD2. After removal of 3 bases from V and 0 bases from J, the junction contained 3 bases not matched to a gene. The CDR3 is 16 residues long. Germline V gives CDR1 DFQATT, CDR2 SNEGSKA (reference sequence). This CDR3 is CSASGTSGTSTDTQYF. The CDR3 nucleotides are TGCAGTGCTAGTGGGACTAGCGGGACTAGCACAGATACGCAGTATTTT.

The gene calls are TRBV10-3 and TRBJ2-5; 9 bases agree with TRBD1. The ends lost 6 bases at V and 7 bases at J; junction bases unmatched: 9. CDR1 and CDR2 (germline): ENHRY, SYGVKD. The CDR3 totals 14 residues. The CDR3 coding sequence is TGTGCCATCAGCAGGGACAGGGTGGAGGGGACCCAGTACTTC. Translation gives CAISRDRVEGTQYF.

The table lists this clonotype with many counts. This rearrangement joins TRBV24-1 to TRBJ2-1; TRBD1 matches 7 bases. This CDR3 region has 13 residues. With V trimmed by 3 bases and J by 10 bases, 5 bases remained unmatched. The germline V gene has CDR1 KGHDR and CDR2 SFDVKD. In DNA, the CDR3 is TGTGCCACCAGTGATCCAGGGACAGAAGAGCAGTTCTTC. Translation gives CATSDPGTEEQFF.

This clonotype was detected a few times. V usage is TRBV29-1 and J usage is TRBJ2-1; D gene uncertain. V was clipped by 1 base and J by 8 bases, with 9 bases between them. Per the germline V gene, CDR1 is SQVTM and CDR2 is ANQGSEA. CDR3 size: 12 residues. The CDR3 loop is CSVEVVGDEQFF. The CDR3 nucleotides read TGCAGCGTTGAAGTTGTGGGTGATGAGCAGTTCTTC.